The 17 T cell receptor beta chains given below trace back to one sample, sequenced in a study of CD8 T cells in Susac syndrome. Reverse transcription of 0.5 to 1 ug RNA was performed with random hexamers. A single record per CDR3 protein comes from TCRdb applying MiXCR to the immunoSEQ multiplex PCR reads. This sample yields 100,000 to 150,000 distinct CDR3 sequences, of which 85% to 95% are seen a single time; 0.25% to 0.35% belongs to the top ten. Input material: CD8+ T cells from PBMCs. Receptor source: a human donor with multiple sclerosis.

V and J are TRBV6-6 and TRBJ2-2; the match to TRBD2 covers 12 bases. In germline, CDR1 is MNHNY, CDR2 SVGAGI (reference sequence). The CDR3 has 15 residues. Germline trimming cut 2 bases from V and 6 bases from J; bases unmatched to any gene: 1. The CDR3 is CASSYGLAGSGELFF. CDR3 nucleotides: TGTGCCAGCAGTTACGGACTAGCGGGATCCGGGGAGCTGTTTTTT.

The chain has TRBV7-9 and TRBJ1-4; the D gene is possibly TRBD1 (5 bases). The CDR3 loop spans 15 amino acids. V shed 5 bases and J shed 6 bases, with 16 bases lying between them. Germline loops: CDR1 SEHNR, CDR2 FQNEAQ (reference sequence). CDR3 in amino acids: CASSPRGSGDEKLFF. In DNA form, the CDR3 reads TGTGCCAGCAGCCCGCGGGGGAGCGGAGATGAAAAACTGTTTTTT.

This chain connects TRBV27 to TRBJ2-1, with TRBD1 matching over 8 bases. The germline CDR1 and CDR2 sequences are MNHEY and SMNVEV (reference sequence). Trimming cost V 6 bases and J 3 bases; bases outside gene matches: 4. The CDR3 is 14 amino acids. This CDR3 reads CASRGQGFYNEQFF. CDR3 nucleotides: TGTGCCAGCAGAGGACAGGGATTCTACAATGAGCAGTTCTTC.

The chain couples TRBV5-4 to TRBJ1-6; the D is unclear. The CDR3 is 17 amino acids. Germline loops: CDR1 SGHNT, CDR2 YYREEE (reference sequence). Trimming stripped 2 bases from V and 4 bases from J, with 16 bases between. In nucleotides, the CDR3 is TGTGCCAGCAGCTTAGGTTTTATCGGGATTTATAATTCACCCCTCCACTTT. This codes for CASSLGFIGIYNSPLHF.

This chain joins TRBV19 and TRBJ2-7; 11 bases line up with TRBD2. The CDR3 sequence is 13 residues long. V lost 5 bases and J lost 6; bases outside the gene matches: 3. Per germline, CDR1 LNHDA and CDR2 SQIVND (reference sequence). The CDR3 spells CASSPSGGLEQYF. The CDR3 DNA reads as TGTGCCAGTAGTCCTAGCGGGGGGCTCGAGCAGTACTTC.

This rearrangement joins TRBV4-1 to TRBJ2-5; tentative D call: TRBD2 (7 bases). V was cut by 1 base and J by 5 bases, with 17 bases left in between. The CDR3 covers 16 residues. Germline CDR1 is MGHRA and CDR2 is YSYEKL. In DNA form, the CDR3 reads TGCGCCAGCAGCCAAGTAGGGGGGGCGGTCAAGGAGACCCAGTACTTC. It is translated as CASSQVGGAVKETQYF.

The chain uses TRBV9 and TRBJ1-1; D perhaps matches TRBD1 (5 bases). CDR1 and CDR2 (germline): SGDLS, YYNGEE. The ends were cut back, 5 bases at V and 7 bases at J, with 15 bases in the middle. CDR3 length: 13 residues. CDR3 sequence reads: CASSSTGTREAFF. CDR3 DNA sequence: TGTGCCAGCAGTTCAACAGGAACCCGTGAAGCTTTCTTT.

The chain combines TRBV9 with TRBJ2-2, with 16 positions matching TRBD2. CDR3 length: 19 residues. Germline CDR1 reads SGDLS; CDR2 reads YYNGEE. The V gene end was trimmed by 2 bases and the J gene end by 6 bases; junction bases not matched to a gene: 10. The CDR3 DNA reads as TGTGCCAGCAGCGTCCAACCGGGACTAGCGGGAGGGGACGCCGGGGAGCTGTTTTTT. Its translation is CASSVQPGLAGGDAGELFF.

The chain is built from TRBV12-5 and TRBJ1-1, with a weak D call TRBD1 (5 bases). The CDR3 runs to 14 residues. Germline CDR1 and CDR2: LGHNT and FRNRAP. Deletions cut 2 bases from V and 4 bases from J, with 11 bases between. CDR3 sequence (DNA): TGTGCTAGTGGTTTGACCTGGGGGGGCACTGAAGCTTTCTTT. Encoded protein: CASGLTWGGTEAFF. Full variable domain (remainder filled in from reference TRBV12-5 and TRBJ1-1): DARVTQTPRHKVTEMGQEVTMRCQPILGHNTVFWYRQTMMQGLELLAYFRNRAPLDDSGMPKDRFSAEMPDATLATLKIQPSEPRDSAVYFCASGLTWGGTEAFFGQGTRLTVV.

This CDR3 reads CASSLSPGGNTIYF. CDR3 nucleotide sequence: TGTGCCAGCAGTTTGTCGCCGGGTGGAAACACCATATATTTT. V and J are TRBV12-3 or TRBV12-4 and TRBJ1-3; D not resolved. V was cut by 3 bases and J by 3 bases, with 9 bases left in between. This CDR3 comprises 14 residues.

This chain uses TRBV11-1 with TRBJ2-2, with D tentatively TRBD1 or TRBD2 (5 bases each). Looked up from germline, CDR1 is SGHAT and CDR2 is FQDESV (reference sequence). The V end was cut by 4 bases, the J end by 8 bases, with 20 bases between. The CDR3 is made up of 16 amino acids. The CDR3 nucleotides read TGTGCCAGCAGCTCGCCGGGACGGATATCCAGGGGGGAGCTGTTTTTT. Translating gives CASSSPGRISRGELFF.

The chain has TRBV27 and TRBJ2-7; D is perhaps TRBD1 (6 bases). The CDR3 consists of 13 residues. Germline CDR1 and CDR2: MNHEY and SMNVEV (reference sequence). Trimming removed 2 bases from V and 5 bases from J, with 10 bases in between. The CDR3 DNA is TGTGCCAGCAGTTTAAACAGGGTCGACGAGCAGTACTTC. Its protein product is CASSLNRVDEQYF.

The chain couples TRBV20-1 to TRBJ1-3; the D is unclear. The germline V gene has CDR1 DFQATT and CDR2 SNEGSKA (reference sequence). The CDR3 is 16 amino acids. V dropped 0 bases and J dropped 0 bases, with 12 bases sitting between them. As DNA, the CDR3 is TGCAGTGCTAGAGAAGTCAGCTCCCTCTCTGGAAACACCATATATTTT. Its translation: CSAREVSSLSGNTIYF.

The rearrangement links TRBV2 to TRBJ1-2, with D possibly TRBD1 on 5 matching bases. V lost 6 bases to trimming and J lost 0 bases, with 11 bases between them. The germline gives CDR1 SNHLY, CDR2 FYNNEI. This CDR3 region has 14 residues. In nucleotides, the CDR3 is TGTGCCAGCAGAGGAGCGACAGCTAACTATGGCTACACCTTC. Amino acids: CASRGATANYGYTF.

This chain joins TRBV12-5 and TRBJ2-7; D is perhaps TRBD1 (6 bases). V gave up 4 bases and J gave up 1 base, with 11 bases separating them. Per germline, CDR1 LGHNT and CDR2 FRNRAP. There are 14 residues in the CDR3. The CDR3 reads CASGSTTGSYEQYF. The CDR3 DNA is TGTGCTAGTGGTTCTACAACAGGGTCCTACGAGCAGTACTTC.

CDR3 bases: TGTGCCTGGAGTGAAATGGAGGACCAATCCCCCTACAATGAGCAGTTCTTC. Amino acid sequence: CAWSEMEDQSPYNEQFF. V is TRBV30 and J is TRBJ2-1, with D possibly matching TRBD2 (5 bases). Trimming took 1 base from V and 2 from J, leaving 18 bases between them. The length of the CDR3 is 17 residues. Germline V gives CDR1 GTSNPN, CDR2 SVGIG (reference sequence).

The chain links TRBV6-1 to TRBJ2-1, with 9 bases identical to TRBD2. Germline V gene lookup returns CDR1 MNHNS and CDR2 SASEGT. The CDR3 runs to 14 residues. The trim removed 3 bases at V and 8 bases at J, leaving 5 bases unmatched. The CDR3 nucleotides read TGTGCCAGCAGTGAGGGGACTAGCTTCTATGAGCAGTTCTTC. Translated: CASSEGTSFYEQFF.